The T cell receptor (beta chain) described here comes from a study of T cells after yellow fever vaccination. This clonotype has more than one count but fewer than ten. What it binds is not known. Broader study findings: Abundant clonotypes (contaminants from the bulk population) could be present in FACS-sorted repertoires. Weaker overall was a secondary response that nonetheless peaked faster, on day 5 versus 15. In post-booster samples, most primary-vaccination clones reappeared (about 96% CD4, about 90% CD8).

Template switching with 5'RACE generated the TCR cDNA and added a universal primer site and UMIs. TCRdb re-derived calls from the 5' RACE reads in MiXCR, one entry per CDR3 protein. Of 300,000 to 400,000 distinct CDR3 sequences listed, approximately 6% were seen once; the top ten hold roughly 15%. The sequence came from a man aged 25-45 years who received the YFV17D yellow fever vaccine. The sample here was PBMCs, taken 5 days after the yellow fever booster vaccination.

The CDR3 DNA sequence: TGTGCCACCAGCAGCTCCTACAGGGGAACCGGGGAGCTGTTTTTT. This codes for CATSSSYRGTGELFF. The chain has TRBV15 and TRBJ2-2; 7 bases align to TRBD1. Germline CDR1 reads LNHNV; CDR2 reads YYDKDF (reference sequence). This CDR3 comprises 15 residues. With V trimmed by 3 bases and J by 5 bases, 6 bases remained unmatched.